Reported below is one T cell receptor (beta chain). Its antigen is not known. Method: immunoSEQ multiplex PCR; TCRdb's copy keeps in-frame clones and lacks some. The table lists roughly 67,000 clones, around nine tenths of them singletons, with around 0.73% in the top ten. These data belong to a study of OX40 agonist ivuxolimab in advanced cancers. Study-wide background: Two patients with cutaneous melanoma and one with hepatocellular carcinoma, three in total, showed partial responses. Study-level findings and limits: Not determined was the antigen specificity of the expanded peripheral T cells. Both blood CD4+ and CD8+ T cells showed clonal growth by week 6 at 0.1 to 3.0 mg/kg.

The germline V and J ends were trimmed by 5 bases and 3 bases, with 17 bases remaining between them. Germline CDR1 is SGHAT and CDR2 is FQNNGV. The CDR3 totals 15 residues. The source of this sequence is an adult with an advanced solid tumor such as melanoma, head and neck, liver or kidney cancer. The genes are TRBV11-2 and TRBJ2-7, with D perhaps matching TRBD1 or TRBD2 (5 bases each). This specimen was CD4+ or CD8+ T cells sorted from blood, taken in a trial of the OX40 agonist ivuxolimab. The CDR3 is CASSPSQGAGYEQYF. Here the CDR3 DNA reads TGTGCCAGCAGCCCAAGTCAGGGAGCAGGCTACGAGCAGTACTTC.